The entry that follows covers one TCR beta chain sequence. The specificity of this receptor is unknown. Within one base of it there is no much larger clone, and no base qualities were kept. This specimen comes from a study of blood T cell repertoires in COVID-19 (dated by TCRdb to 2018 to 2021). The study in broad terms: Samples from collaborators originated in the United States, Italy and Spain and spanned both the acute and convalescent phases of COVID-19. The material from the prospective study consisted of cDNA or gDNA derived from T cells, B-cell-depleted T cells, or PBMCs. The dataset comprised deeply sampled blood TCRbeta repertoires from subjects exposed to, actively infected with, or recovered from COVID-19. The repertoires were released in a freely available public database meant as a resource for research on the immune response to SARS-CoV-2. Samples came from the ongoing ImmuneRACE study (first 160 participants) plus 1,254 subjects from 6 global collaborators. A de-identified subject ID, COVID-19 status, age in years and sex were almost always included in the sample metadata. HLA class I and class II types, where available, came from metadata supplied by the sample provider rather than from assay-based typing. General conclusions and limits of the study: The amount of clinical and demographic metadata varied by source and participant and was provided uncurated.

Participants in the prospective study were enrolled through a virtual design, were aged about 18 to 100 years, and lived in some 24 United States geographic areas. To assign participants to cohorts, the prospective study relied on clinical history that participants themselves reported in a screening survey and a study questionnaire. ImmuneRACE Cohort 3 recovered participants were defined by two consecutive negative NP/OP PCR tests, healthcare professional clearance, or symptom resolution. Mobile phlebotomists in the prospective study collected whole blood, serum and a nasopharyngeal or oropharyngeal swab from every participant. Over a roughly 2-month period, participants in the prospective study had the option of providing additional blood draws and questionnaires. Before DNA extraction, blood samples from the prospective study were shipped at room temperature or frozen. TCRbeta CDR3 regions were amplified from genomic DNA using the immunoSEQ Assay, a bias-controlled multiplex PCR. The authors' pipeline ran thus. Within the assay, amplification of reference gene primers was used to estimate how many nucleated cells each sample contained. Sequence reads were collapsed and filtered to measure the absolute abundance of every unique TCRbeta CDR3 rearrangement. Productive Simpson clonality was computed per sample as the square root of Simpson's diversity index over productive rearrangements. This immuneACCESS table, as held by TCRdb, lists in-frame sequences with V and J called but not all clones. Of the missing ones, under half trace to an unresolved V gene in checked studies; the others have no known cause. That table gives V, J and clone size, and the DNA gave D and trimming. Recorded for this sample are a few hundred thousand clones; over 75% of them occurred a single time. The top ten hold approximately 1% of the sample.

The cysteine opens and the phenylalanine closes a CDR3 of 11 amino acids. Only CDR3 DNA remains: 33 bases, in frame from the first base. Cut back by 6 bases and 3 bases, the V and J ends lie 5 bases apart. The germline V gene supplies CDR1 SNHLY and CDR2 FYNNEI. This TCR came from a woman under 40 who had recovered from COVID-19. The V and J segments used are TRBV2 and TRBJ1-2, with no confident D gene call. The sequencing sample was made of PBMCs or T cells enriched from blood (not recorded which). CDR3 protein: CASRRDYGYTF. The DNA sequence is given as TGTGCCAGCAGGAGGGACTATGGCTACACCTTC.